Listed here are 2 T cell receptor beta chains from one sample, sequenced in a study of T cells after posttransplantation cyclophosphamide. Busulfan-fludarabine conditioning, marrow transplant, and cyclophosphamide on days +3 and +4 were administered. TCRdb keeps only in-frame clones here, not all; method: immunoSEQ multiplex PCR. This sample has around 6,000 clones, with about four fifths found just once. The specimen was CD4+ T cells sorted from blood, collected around 350 days after allogeneic stem cell transplant with posttransplant cyclophosphamide. Receptors originate from a male patient aged 45-59 years who received an allogeneic stem cell transplant from a related donor and was CMV-positive. Part of the T cell pool may stem from the graft donor.

The chain combines TRBV19 with TRBJ2-1; D gene unclear. Germline loops: CDR1 LNHDA, CDR2 SQIVND (reference sequence). The germline V and J ends were trimmed by 4 bases and 8 bases, with 12 bases remaining between them. The CDR3 contains 13 residues. The chain's CDR3 is CASSTGPADEQFF. CDR3 nucleotides: TGTGCCAGTAGTACGGGTCCGGCGGATGAGCAGTTCTTC.

The chain combines TRBV13 with TRBJ2-3; no firm D call. The V end lost 2 bases, the J end lost 4 bases, and 7 bases lay between the germline ends. The CDR3 length is 13 residues. CDR1 PRHDT and CDR2 FYEKMQ come from the germline V gene (reference sequence). CDR3 protein: CASSLSWPDTQYF. CDR3 nucleotide sequence: TGTGCCAGCAGCTTAAGTTGGCCAGATACGCAGTATTTT.